A single sample gave rise to the 32 T cell receptor beta chains below, sequenced in a study of cytomegalovirus exposure and HLA in healthy donors (dated 2017 in TCRdb). The library was produced with the immunoSEQ multiplex PCR assay. A mixture of 60 forward primers for TCR Vbeta segments and 13 reverse primers for TCR Jbeta segments was used in the multiplex PCR. The immuneACCESS repertoire file appears here via TCRdb, limited to in-frame rearrangements. These files lack a portion of the clones; in checked studies, under half of the deficit traces to unresolved V genes, and the cause of the others is not known. The sample table holds approximately 130,000 clones, of which roughly four fifths were seen once. Of the sample, about 2.5% is held by the ten largest clones. The sample taken for sequencing was PBMCs. The origin of the receptors is a boy aged 2-15 years in good health and CMV-seronegative.

V gene TRBV2 combines with J gene TRBJ1-1; D possibly corresponds to TRBD1 (5 bases). Trimming pared 6 bases from V and 5 bases from J, leaving 16 bases between. This CDR3 has 14 residues. Germline V CDR1 and CDR2: SNHLY, FYNNEI. The CDR3 spells CASSGPQGGTEAFF. The CDR3 DNA follows: TGTGCCAGCAGCGGGCCTCAGGGCGGAACTGAAGCTTTCTTT. The variable domain in full, with the rest retrieved from reference TRBV2 and TRBJ1-1, is EPEVTQTPSHQVTQMGQEVILRCVPISNHLYFYWYRQILGQKVEFLVSFYNNEISEKSEIFDDQFSVERPDGSNFTLKIRSTKLEDSAMYFCASSGPQGGTEAFFGQGTRLTVV.

The chain is built from TRBV29-1 and TRBJ1-2; a weak D match, TRBD1 (5 bases). The CDR3 sequence is 14 residues long. The germline V gene has CDR1 SQVTM and CDR2 ANQGSEA. V lost 6 bases and J lost 5, with 19 bases in between. CDR3 region: CSVAPYRMEYGYTF. In nucleotides, the CDR3 is TGCAGCGTCGCGCCCTACAGGATGGAGTATGGCTACACCTTC.

The V and J genes are TRBV18 and TRBJ1-2; 11 bases map to TRBD1. V dropped 1 base and J dropped 5; count of bases not matched to a gene: 3. The germline gives CDR1 KGHSH, CDR2 LQKENI. The CDR3 runs 15 residues. Here the CDR3 reads CASSPRGQGEYGYTF. CDR3 coding DNA: TGTGCCAGCTCACCACGGGGACAGGGGGAATATGGCTACACCTTC.

CDR3 sequence (DNA): TGTGCCAGCAGCCTTGGACTAGAAGAAGAGACCCAGTACTTC. Its protein product is CASSLGLEEETQYF. The V and J genes are TRBV4-2 and TRBJ2-5; 7 bases are shared with TRBD2. This CDR3 region has 14 residues. The germline V gene has CDR1 LGHNA and CDR2 YNFKEQ. Losses at the gene ends were 4 bases for V and 3 bases for J; bases not matched to a gene: 5.

The chain links TRBV6-1 to TRBJ2-3, with 10 bases aligning to TRBD2. There are 14 residues in the CDR3. J gave up 5 bases and V 5 bases, and 4 bases lay outside the gene matches. Per germline, CDR1 MNHNS and CDR2 SASEGT. The CDR3 region has the DNA TGTGCCAGCAGTACAGCGGGGGGGCAAGATACGCAGTATTTT. This gives the protein CASSTAGGQDTQYF.

V usage is TRBV27 and J usage is TRBJ2-2; D is uncertain. CDR1 and CDR2 (germline): MNHEY, SMNVEV (reference sequence). The germline V and J ends were trimmed by 8 bases and 1 base, with 11 bases remaining between them. The CDR3 contains 14 residues. The CDR3: CASADIENTGELFF. The CDR3 DNA reads as TGTGCCAGCGCTGACATTGAGAACACCGGGGAGCTGTTTTTT.

The genes are TRBV2 and TRBJ2-3, with D possibly matching TRBD1 (5 bases). V lost 4 bases and J 6 bases, leaving 17 bases between the germline ends. This CDR3 is built from 15 residues. CDR1 SNHLY and CDR2 FYNNEI come from the germline V gene. The CDR3 is CASSARRQGQDTQYF. The CDR3 nucleotides read TGTGCCAGCAGTGCCCGCCGGCAGGGCCAGGATACGCAGTATTTT.

This clone was counted a single time. V is TRBV5-4 and J is TRBJ2-3; D is undetermined. This CDR3 is built from 15 residues. From germline, CDR1 is SGHNT and CDR2 YYREEE (reference sequence). Between the trimmed V and J ends, which lost 1 base and 2 bases, there was a span of 11 bases. Here the CDR3 reads CASSLTTGFTDTQYF. CDR3 nucleotides: TGTGCCAGCAGCTTGACTACCGGGTTCACAGATACGCAGTATTTT.

The J gene is TRBJ1-4, the V gene TRBV15, with a possible D match to TRBD1 (5 bases). V was shortened by 2 bases and J by 6 bases, with 10 bases between the two germline ends. This CDR3 is built from 14 residues. Germline loops: CDR1 LNHNV, CDR2 YYDKDF (reference sequence). CDR3 sequence (DNA): TGTGCCACCAGCAGATCGGTAGGGGATGAAAAACTGTTTTTT. This gives the protein CATSRSVGDEKLFF.

This clone has a handful of counts. The genes are TRBV28 and TRBJ1-2; possible D gene TRBD1, 5 bases. The CDR3 contains 14 residues. Germline V gene lookup returns CDR1 MDHEN and CDR2 SYDVKM. Trimming removed 2 bases from V and 8 bases from J, with 15 bases in between. The CDR3 spells CASSLRPGGDGYTF. For the CDR3, the DNA is TGTGCCAGCAGTTTAAGACCCGGAGGGGACGGCTACACCTTC.

The chain combines TRBV9 with TRBJ2-5; TRBD1 might be the D (5 bases). Germline V CDR1 and CDR2: SGDLS, YYNGEE. The CDR3 totals 15 residues. The V gene lost 6 bases and the J gene lost 1 base, with 16 bases spanning the gap. The CDR3: CASTPGAATQETQYF. Written as DNA, the CDR3 is TGTGCCAGCACCCCTGGGGCAGCGACCCAAGAGACCCAGTACTTC.

The chain joins TRBV5-1 to TRBJ1-1; D may be TRBD1 (6 bases). This CDR3 has 15 residues. From germline, CDR1 is SGHRS and CDR2 YFSETQ. The V end was cut by 1 base, the J end by 4 bases, with 14 bases between. The CDR3 protein is CASSLQGQRGTEAFF. The CDR3 coding sequence is TGCGCCAGCAGCTTGCAAGGACAGCGAGGCACTGAAGCTTTCTTT.

This chain uses TRBV19 with TRBJ1-5; 8 nucleotides align to TRBD1. Per germline, CDR1 LNHDA and CDR2 SQIVND (reference sequence). CDR3 length: 14 amino acids. Trimming removed 5 bases from V and 5 bases from J; junction bases left unmatched: 5. CDR3 nucleotides: TGTGCCAGTAGTCTAGGACAGGGTTATCAGCCCCAGCATTTT. Protein: CASSLGQGYQPQHF.

This rearrangement joins TRBV4-1 to TRBJ1-1; D remains unclear. V was shortened by 4 bases and J by 1 base, with 10 bases between the two germline ends. Per the germline V gene, CDR1 is MGHRA and CDR2 is YSYEKL. The CDR3 runs to 14 residues. The CDR3 coding sequence is TGCGCCAGCAGCCCTTGGAGGCGGAACACTGAAGCTTTCTTT. The encoded protein is CASSPWRRNTEAFF.

This clone was observed once. The chain is built from TRBV6-6 and TRBJ2-7, with D perhaps TRBD2 (6 bases). Germline V CDR1 and CDR2: MNHNY, SVGAGI (reference sequence). The CDR3 contains 14 residues. The ends were cut back, 2 bases at V and 5 bases at J, with 13 bases in the middle. The CDR3 region has the DNA TGTGCCAGCAGTTACGGCCGGGAGTTCGACGAGCAGTACGTC. Its translation: CASSYGREFDEQYV.

The chain carries TRBV2 and TRBJ2-5; 8 nucleotides align to TRBD1. Judging by the DNA end, TRBJ2-7 fits better; the J call may be wrong. The V gene's germline CDR1 is SNHLY and CDR2 FYNNEI. The CDR3 spans 15 residues. CDR3 DNA sequence: TGTGCCAGCAGTGGGGACAGGTTTAGCTCCTACGAGCAGTACTTC. This codes for CASSGDRFSSYEQYF.

The chain joins TRBV18 to TRBJ1-1; 7 positions agree with TRBD1. Germline V gene data show CDR1 as KGHSH and CDR2 as LQKENI. The CDR3 is 17 amino acids. After removal of 2 bases from V and 6 bases from J, the junction contained 15 bases not matched to a gene. The CDR3 loop reads CASSPFGQAWQGAEAFF. CDR3 DNA: TGTGCCAGCTCACCATTCGGGCAGGCATGGCAGGGGGCTGAAGCTTTCTTT.

The V and J genes are TRBV6-5 and TRBJ1-5; D ambiguous. The germline gives CDR1 MNHEY, CDR2 SVGAGI. With 6 bases removed from V and 4 bases from J, the gap between germline ends came to 10 bases. This CDR3 comprises 13 residues. This CDR3 reads CASSPGINQPQHF. Written as DNA, the CDR3 is TGTGCCAGCAGCCCAGGAATAAATCAGCCCCAGCATTTT.

Concerning this clone: One junction end disagrees with the germline gene, perhaps due to a read error. This chain joins TRBV6-4 and TRBJ2-3; 10 nucleotides align to TRBD2. The CDR3 length is 17 residues. Germline V gene data show CDR1 as MRHNA and CDR2 as SNTAGT. The CDR3 here is CASSDGASGGSTDTQYF. CDR3 in DNA: TGTGCCAGCAGTGACGGGGCTAGCGGGGGCAGCACGGATACGCAGTATTTT.

On this clone itself: It is likely a read error: a sequence one base away is far more abundant. V and J are TRBV10-3 and TRBJ2-7; D unclear. CDR1 and CDR2 from the germline V gene are ENHRY and SYGVKD. V dropped 2 bases and J dropped 7 bases, with 12 bases sitting between them. This CDR3 is built from 13 residues. The CDR3 loop is CAISEGAVNEQYF. The CDR3 DNA sequence: TGTGCCATCAGTGAGGGCGCGGTGAATGAGCAGTACTTC.

The V gene is TRBV5-1, the J gene TRBJ2-5; 7 bases agree with TRBD2. The CDR3 extends over 16 amino acids. Germline V CDR1 and CDR2: SGHRS, YFSETQ. V dropped 0 bases and J dropped 4; count of bases not matched to a gene: 9. The CDR3 DNA is TGCGCCAGCAGCTTGGGAACGCGAGGGGAGGGAGAGACCCAGTACTTC. It yields the protein CASSLGTRGEGETQYF.

The count of this clone is one. The chain recombines TRBV11-2 with TRBJ2-7; no reliable D call. The CDR3 sequence is 13 residues long. V was trimmed by 3 bases and J by 3 bases, leaving 9 bases between them. Germline V lookup: CDR1 SGHAT, CDR2 FQNNGV. The CDR3 loop is CASSFGQIYEQYF. As DNA, the CDR3 is TGTGCCAGCAGCTTTGGGCAGATCTACGAGCAGTACTTC.

This chain uses TRBV7-8 with TRBJ1-1, with 8 bases that match TRBD1. V was pared by 1 base and J by 4 bases, with 2 bases of the junction left unmatched. The length of the CDR3 is 14 residues. Germline V gives CDR1 SGHVS, CDR2 FQNEAQ. This chain's CDR3 is CASSLVQGGTEAFF. DNA for the CDR3: TGTGCCAGCAGCTTAGTACAGGGGGGCACTGAAGCTTTCTTT.

V gene TRBV19 combines with J gene TRBJ2-1; 13 nucleotides match TRBD2. V was clipped by 5 bases and J by 5 bases; unmatched bases: 9. Germline values: CDR1 LNHDA, CDR2 SQIVND (reference sequence). The CDR3 is 17 amino acids. CDR3 nucleotide sequence: TGTGCCAGTAGTCTTATCCGACTAGCGGGAGGAAACAATGAGCAGTTCTTC. It specifies CASSLIRLAGGNNEQFF.

This chain connects TRBV20-1 to TRBJ1-3; unclear D gene. Per the germline V gene, CDR1 is DFQATT and CDR2 is SNEGSKA (reference sequence). V lost 3 bases, J lost 9 bases, and 9 bases lay in between. The CDR3 loop spans 11 amino acids. CDR3 nucleotide sequence: TGCAGTGCTAGCCTCGAGGGCACCATATATTTT. It yields the protein CSASLEGTIYF.

This chain links TRBV7-8 with TRBJ2-3; D is unresolved. V lost 0 bases and J 2 bases, leaving 6 bases between the germline ends. The length of the CDR3 is 14 residues. Per the germline V gene, CDR1 is SGHVS and CDR2 is FQNEAQ. CDR3 region: CASSLAHSTDTQYF. For the CDR3, the DNA is TGTGCCAGCAGCTTAGCCCACTCCACAGATACGCAGTATTTT.

The chain combines TRBV9 with TRBJ2-1; D not certain. V was shortened by 0 bases and J by 0 bases, with 7 bases between the two germline ends. The CDR3 consists of 15 residues. Germline CDR1 reads SGDLS; CDR2 reads YYNGEE. CDR3 loop: CASSVGSGSYNEQFF. The DNA for the CDR3 is TGTGCCAGCAGCGTAGGTTCAGGCTCCTACAATGAGCAGTTCTTC.

Turning to this clone: Additional DNA sequences in this sample encode the identical CDR3. The chain carries TRBV29-1 and TRBJ2-7; 7 bases align to TRBD1. This CDR3 is built from 12 residues. V shed 4 bases, J shed 2 bases, and the junction held 2 bases outside the gene matches. Germline lookup yields CDR1 SQVTM and CDR2 ANQGSEA. CDR3 bases: TGCAGCGTTGGTCAGGGGGCCTACGAGCAGTACTTC. Translating it yields CSVGQGAYEQYF.

This rearrangement joins TRBV5-1 to TRBJ1-2; 8 nucleotides agree with TRBD1. This CDR3 has 13 residues. The ends lost 2 bases at V and 6 bases at J; junction bases unmatched: 3. Per the germline V gene, CDR1 is SGHRS and CDR2 is YFSETQ. The CDR3 DNA reads TGCGCCAGCAGCTTCCAGGACAGGGATGGCTACACCTTC. Its translation is CASSFQDRDGYTF.

The chain combines TRBV7-2 with TRBJ2-1; D not resolved. Deletions cut 3 bases from V and 5 bases from J, with 11 bases between. The germline V gene encodes CDR1 SGHTA and CDR2 FQGNSA. The CDR3 is made up of 14 amino acids. The CDR3 region has the DNA TGTGCCAGCAGCTTGCTCCAACTGCACAATGAGCAGTTCTTC. Translating it yields CASSLLQLHNEQFF.

CDR3: CASSSTGMNTEAFF. CDR3 DNA: TGTGCCAGCAGTTCGACAGGGATGAACACTGAAGCTTTCTTT. This chain uses TRBV28 with TRBJ1-1; TRBD1 agrees at 7 bases. The junction had 2 bases not matched to a gene; V was cut back by 4 bases and J by 0 bases. This CDR3 is built from 14 residues. Germline-derived CDR1 and CDR2 are MDHEN and SYDVKM.

The chain has TRBV9 and TRBJ2-7; 9 bases match TRBD2. The CDR3 sequence is 15 residues long. The junction had 5 bases not matched to a gene; V was cut back by 0 bases and J by 4 bases. Germline V CDR1 and CDR2: SGDLS, YYNGEE. The CDR3 DNA reads as TGTGCCAGCAGCGTAGGTCAGCTAGCGGGGTACGAGCAGTACGTC. Protein product: CASSVGQLAGYEQYV.